Following are 5 T cell receptor beta chains from one sample sequenced in a study of regulatory T cells in long-lasting Graves disease. Time point denoted: persistent/refractory GD, antithyroid drugs over 5 years with positive TRAb. After RNA was extracted from PBMCs, the TCR library was made from it. Construction of TCR beta libraries relied on iRepertoire HTBI primers and on Arm-PCR targeting CDR3 regions. TCRdb processed the multiplex PCR reads anew with MiXCR; each CDR3 protein has one entry. The sample includes hundreds of thousands of distinct CDR3 sequences, 20% to 25% of them seen just once. The specimen comprised peripheral blood mononuclear cells (PBMCs), sampled when the disease was refractory, from a patient treated with antithyroid drugs. The receptors stem from a female donor with Graves disease.

In this sample, this clonotype turned up many times. This chain joins TRBV6-2 or TRBV6-3 and TRBJ2-5, with D tentatively TRBD1 (6 bases). The length of the CDR3 is 13 residues. The germline CDR1 and CDR2 sequences are MNHEY and SVGEGT. Trimming took off 0 bases at V and 4 bases at J, with 6 bases between the two ends. The chain's CDR3 is CASSYSRGETQYF. The CDR3 nucleotides read TGTGCCAGCAGTTACTCCAGGGGAGAGACCCAGTACTTC.

This clonotype was picked up a small number of times. V is TRBV9 and J is TRBJ1-2, with 7 bases aligning to TRBD1. From germline, CDR1 is SGDLS and CDR2 YYNGEE. With V trimmed by 4 bases and J by 10 bases, 7 bases remained unmatched. CDR3 size: 12 residues. The CDR3 spells CASSPGTADYTF. Here the CDR3 DNA reads TGTGCCAGCAGCCCGGGGACAGCCGACTACACCTTC.

This clonotype was seen ten or more times. The chain joins TRBV10-3 to TRBJ1-1; no definite D call. Between the trimmed V and J ends, which lost 0 bases and 1 base, there was a span of 9 bases. Per germline, CDR1 ENHRY and CDR2 SYGVKD. The CDR3 has 15 residues. The CDR3 DNA sequence: TGTGCCATCAGTGAGTCGGGTAAGGGGAACACTGAAGCTTTCTTT. It translates to CAISESGKGNTEAFF.

The J gene is TRBJ1-6, the V gene TRBV3-1; D gene unclear. The CDR3 sequence is 14 residues long. Germline V gene sequence: CDR1 LGHDT, CDR2 YNNKEL (reference sequence). V lost 0 bases to trimming and J lost 5 bases, with 5 bases between them. CDR3 coding DNA: TGTGCCAGCAGCCAAGATGAGGATAATTCACCCCTCCACTTT. It translates to CASSQDEDNSPLHF.

In regard to this clonotype: A much larger clone lies one base from this, so it may be a read error. The chain joins TRBV20-1 to TRBJ2-7; 7 bases match TRBD1. The trim removed 2 bases at V and 3 bases at J, leaving 10 bases unmatched. This CDR3 contains 15 residues. CDR1 DFQATT and CDR2 SNEGSKA come from the germline V gene (reference sequence). DNA for the CDR3: TGCAGTGCTAGATCCCGTCAGGGACAGCTCTACGAGCAGTACTTC. Its protein product is CSARSRQGQLYEQYF.